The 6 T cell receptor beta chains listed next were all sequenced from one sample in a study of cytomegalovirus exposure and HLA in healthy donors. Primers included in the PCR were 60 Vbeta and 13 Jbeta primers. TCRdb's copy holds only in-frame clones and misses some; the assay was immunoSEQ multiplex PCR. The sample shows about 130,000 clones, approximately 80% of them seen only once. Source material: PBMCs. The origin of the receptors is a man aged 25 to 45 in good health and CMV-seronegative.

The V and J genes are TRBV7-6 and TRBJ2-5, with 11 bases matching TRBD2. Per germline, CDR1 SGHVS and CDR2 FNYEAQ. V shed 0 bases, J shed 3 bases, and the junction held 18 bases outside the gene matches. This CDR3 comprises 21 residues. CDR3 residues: CASSLARGFSSTTSGKETQYF. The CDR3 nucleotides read TGTGCCAGCAGCTTAGCCAGGGGCTTCTCCTCAACGACTAGCGGGAAAGAGACCCAGTACTTC.

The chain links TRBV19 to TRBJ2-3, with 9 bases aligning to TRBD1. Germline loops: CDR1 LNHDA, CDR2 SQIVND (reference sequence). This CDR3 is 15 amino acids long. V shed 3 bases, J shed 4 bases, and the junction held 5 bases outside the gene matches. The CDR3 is CASSIGDRVPDTQYF. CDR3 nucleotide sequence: TGTGCCAGTAGTATCGGGGACAGGGTCCCAGATACGCAGTATTTT. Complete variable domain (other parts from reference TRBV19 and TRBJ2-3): DGGITQSPKYLFRKEGQNVTLSCEQNLNHDAMYWYRQDPGQGLRLIYYSQIVNDFQKGDIAEGYSVSREKKESFPLTVTSAQKNPTAFYLCASSIGDRVPDTQYFGPGTRLTVL.

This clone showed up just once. The CDR3 DNA follows: TGTGCCAGCAGTGGAACCCTCGGGGACACTGAAGCTTTCTTT. Translation gives CASSGTLGDTEAFF. V and J are TRBV28 and TRBJ1-1; D is unresolved. This CDR3 has 14 residues. Trimming left V 5 bases short and J 3 bases short, with 13 bases between. CDR1 and CDR2 (germline): MDHEN, SYDVKM.

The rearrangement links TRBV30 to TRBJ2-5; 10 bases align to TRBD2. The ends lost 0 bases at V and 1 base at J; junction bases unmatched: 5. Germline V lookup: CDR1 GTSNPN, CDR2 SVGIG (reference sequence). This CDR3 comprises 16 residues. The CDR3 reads CAWSVGAGGFQETQYF. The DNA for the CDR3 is TGTGCCTGGAGTGTAGGAGCGGGAGGGTTCCAAGAGACCCAGTACTTC.

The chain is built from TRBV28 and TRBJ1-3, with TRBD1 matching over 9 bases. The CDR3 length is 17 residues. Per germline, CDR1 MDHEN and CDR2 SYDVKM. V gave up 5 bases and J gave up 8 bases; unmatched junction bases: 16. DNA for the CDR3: TGTGCCAGCAGTGTAATCCCCCGGGGACAGGGCGGAGACACCATATATTTT. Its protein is CASSVIPRGQGGDTIYF.

The CDR3 loop is CASSGHMGNTIYF. CDR3 sequence (DNA): TGTGCCAGCAGTGGACATATGGGAAACACCATATATTTT. This sequence joins TRBV2 and TRBJ1-3, with D unclear. This CDR3 spans 13 amino acids. V was pared by 4 bases and J by 4 bases, with 8 bases between. Germline loops: CDR1 SNHLY, CDR2 FYNNEI.